The 15 T cell receptor beta chains listed next were all sequenced from one sample in a study of blood T cell repertoires in COVID-19. Assay used: immunoSEQ multiplex PCR; TCRdb lists only in-frame clones, some missing. The sample has around 300,000 clones, under 90% seen once; the top ten hold around 10%. Sequenced input: peripheral blood. Receptors originate from a woman aged 45-65 years who had recovered from COVID-19.

The rearrangement uses TRBV7-9 and TRBJ2-1; TRBD1 is a possible D gene (5 bases). V was cut by 1 base and J by 7 bases, with 8 bases left in between. The CDR3 spans 13 residues. Per the germline V gene, CDR1 is SEHNR and CDR2 is FQNEAQ (reference sequence). CDR3 protein: CASSLGRANEQFF. The DNA for the CDR3 is TGTGCCAGCAGCTTAGGCAGGGCTAATGAGCAGTTCTTC. Based on the CDR3 plus reference TRBV7-9 and TRBJ2-1, the full variable domain is DTGVSQNPRHKITKRGQNVTFRCDPISEHNRLYWYRQTLGQGPEFLTYFQNEAQLEKSRLLSDRFSAERPKGSFSTLEIQRTEQGDSAMYLCASSLGRANEQFFGPGTRLTVL.

The V and J genes are TRBV6-5 and TRBJ2-5, with 7 bases lining up with TRBD1. Germline V gives CDR1 MNHEY, CDR2 SVGAGI. The V segment lost 4 bases and the J segment 5 bases; nucleotides outside the gene matches: 7. The CDR3 runs 14 residues. In DNA, the CDR3 is TGTGCCAGCAGTTTATACAGGGGTTCGGAGACCCAGTACTTC. This translates into CASSLYRGSETQYF.

The chain has TRBV7-3 and TRBJ2-3, with 10 bases lining up with TRBD1. With 2 bases clipped from V and 7 bases from J, the junction kept 9 bases outside the gene matches. Germline V lookup: CDR1 SGHTA, CDR2 FQGTGA. The CDR3 sequence is 16 residues long. The CDR3 DNA follows: TGTGCCAGCAGCTTAGGCCCCGGGACAGGGGCCTATACGCAGTATTTT. Translating it yields CASSLGPGTGAYTQYF.

This clone was seen a single time. This chain uses TRBV7-2 with TRBJ2-3, with 11 bases fitting TRBD2. The V gene's germline CDR1 is SGHTA and CDR2 FQGNSA. The CDR3 spans 18 residues. The ends lost 5 bases at V and 0 bases at J; junction bases unmatched: 10. CDR3 loop: CASSRPGLAGGSTDTQYF. The DNA of the CDR3 is TGTGCCAGCAGCCGTCCGGGGCTAGCGGGAGGAAGCACAGATACGCAGTATTTT.

The rearrangement joins TRBV5-1 to TRBJ1-1, with D perhaps matching TRBD1 (6 bases). CDR1 is SGHRS, CDR2 YFSETQ, per germline. V lost 2 bases to trimming and J lost 1 base, with 15 bases between them. This CDR3 region has 16 residues. The CDR3 reads CASSFFLDSPNTEAFF. For the CDR3, the DNA is TGCGCCAGCAGCTTTTTTCTGGACAGCCCGAACACTGAAGCTTTCTTT. Supplemented by reference TRBV5-1 and TRBJ1-1, the full variable domain reads KAGVTQTPRYLIKTRGQQVTLSCSPISGHRSVSWYQQTPGQGLQFLFEYFSETQRNKGNFPGRFSGRQFSNSRSEMNVSTLELGDSALYLCASSFFLDSPNTEAFFGQGTRLTVV.

This chain joins TRBV12-3 or TRBV12-4 and TRBJ1-5; D is undetermined. V lost 1 base and J lost 4, with 5 bases in between. The CDR3 has 13 residues. In nucleotides, the CDR3 is TGTGCCAGCAGTTTAGGGCAGAATCAGCCCCAGCATTTT. This sequence encodes CASSLGQNQPQHF.

The rearrangement joins TRBV7-9 to TRBJ1-4; D possibly corresponds to TRBD1 (6 bases). V lost 5 bases, J lost 3 bases, and 13 bases lay in between. This CDR3 region has 15 residues. CDR1 and CDR2 (germline): SEHNR, FQNEAQ (reference sequence). CDR3 DNA: TGTGCCAGCAGCCCCACAGGGCTGCCTAATGAAAAACTGTTTTTT. This sequence encodes CASSPTGLPNEKLFF.

The chain joins TRBV7-6 to TRBJ2-3, with TRBD1 as a possible D gene (6 bases). The CDR3 loop spans 14 amino acids. V lost 5 bases, J lost 6 bases, and 15 bases lay in between. Per the germline V gene, CDR1 is SGHVS and CDR2 is FNYEAQ. DNA of the CDR3: TGTGCCAGCAGCCCTCGAACAGGGCCCGATACGCAGTATTTT. The encoded protein is CASSPRTGPDTQYF.

This clone appeared a few times. The chain links TRBV28 to TRBJ2-7; 10 bases map to TRBD1. Germline V CDR1 and CDR2: MDHEN, SYDVKM. This CDR3 spans 16 amino acids. V gave up 2 bases and J gave up 0 bases; unmatched junction bases: 4. The CDR3 spells CASSLMGQGSSYEQYF. Here the CDR3 DNA reads TGTGCCAGCAGTTTAATGGGACAGGGGAGCTCCTACGAGCAGTACTTC.

This clone came up once. J is TRBJ1-4 and V is TRBV6-5; 10 bases align to TRBD1. The V and J ends lost 2 bases and 7 bases, in that order; junction bases with no gene match: 7. This CDR3 region has 16 residues. CDR1 and CDR2 from the germline V gene are MNHEY and SVGAGI. The CDR3 DNA follows: TGTGCCAGCAGTTACCTCCGACAGGGGGCGCCTGAAAAACTGTTTTTT. Its protein is CASSYLRQGAPEKLFF.

The chain has TRBV27 and TRBJ2-7; 7 bases match TRBD2. CDR1 MNHEY and CDR2 SMNVEV come from the germline V gene (reference sequence). This CDR3 is 19 amino acids long. Trimming cost V 3 bases and J 0 bases; bases outside gene matches: 17. CDR3 protein: CASSFQPPASGISSYEQYF. As DNA, the CDR3 is TGTGCCAGCAGTTTCCAACCCCCGGCTAGCGGAATTAGCTCCTACGAGCAGTACTTC.

The rearrangement joins TRBV18 to TRBJ2-1; 8 bases map to TRBD2. CDR3 length equals 16 residues. After removal of 0 bases from V and 4 bases from J, the junction contained 5 bases not matched to a gene. The germline V gene encodes CDR1 KGHSH and CDR2 LQKENI. The CDR3 here is CASSPPERGGYNEQFF. As DNA, the CDR3 is TGTGCCAGCTCACCACCGGAACGGGGGGGATACAATGAGCAGTTCTTC.

The chain joins TRBV4-3 to TRBJ2-2, with TRBD1 as a possible D gene (5 bases). This CDR3 spans 14 amino acids. Trimming left V 4 bases short and J 7 bases short, with 13 bases between. Germline assignment: CDR1 LGHNA and CDR2 YSLEER. CDR3 nucleotides: TGCGCCAGCAGCCGGGCGGTAGGGGACGGGGAGCTGTTTTTT. It yields the protein CASSRAVGDGELFF.

The sample holds one count of this clone. The rearrangement uses TRBV7-3 and TRBJ2-2; no firm D call. The CDR3 loop spans 14 amino acids. Trimming cost V 7 bases and J 0 bases, with 9 bases left between them. CDR1 and CDR2 from the germline V gene are SGHTA and FQGTGA. The CDR3 spells CASKVEPNTGELFF. DNA of the CDR3: TGTGCCAGCAAGGTGGAGCCGAACACCGGGGAGCTGTTTTTT.

J is TRBJ1-5 and V is TRBV19; D is unresolved. The germline CDR1 and CDR2 sequences are LNHDA and SQIVND (reference sequence). This CDR3 contains 14 residues. Trimming pared 6 bases from V and 2 bases from J, leaving 11 bases between. The CDR3 DNA reads as TGTGCCAGTAGCGGTCCTGGTGGCAATCAGCCCCAGCATTTT. Translated: CASSGPGGNQPQHF.